This TCR beta chain was captured by sequencing in a study of graft-versus-host responses after intestinal transplantation. Study results and limitations: Early after transplant, HvG clones declined as circulating GvH clones peaked.

Only one count was recorded for this clone. What it binds is not known. V lost 0 bases to trimming and J lost 4 bases, with 12 bases between them. Germline V lookup: CDR1 MNHEY, CDR2 SVGAGI. CDR3 length equals 15 residues. Both intraepithelial and lamina propria lymphocytes were released by processing graft tissue. The protocol was immunoSEQ multiplex PCR, while the TCRdb copy is restricted to in-frame clones and leaves out a portion. The sample lists 15,000 to 20,000 clones, approximately 79% occurring once. V usage is TRBV6-5 and J usage is TRBJ1-2; TRBD1 is a possible D gene (5 bases). The receptor's source is a human patient who received an intestinal transplant, so some T cells may come from the graft donor. The sample here was ileum tissue, taken 17 days after transplant. CDR3 sequence (DNA): TGTGCCAGCAGTTACTCACCCAGGGAAGTCTATGGCTACACCTTC. Amino acid sequence: CASSYSPREVYGYTF.